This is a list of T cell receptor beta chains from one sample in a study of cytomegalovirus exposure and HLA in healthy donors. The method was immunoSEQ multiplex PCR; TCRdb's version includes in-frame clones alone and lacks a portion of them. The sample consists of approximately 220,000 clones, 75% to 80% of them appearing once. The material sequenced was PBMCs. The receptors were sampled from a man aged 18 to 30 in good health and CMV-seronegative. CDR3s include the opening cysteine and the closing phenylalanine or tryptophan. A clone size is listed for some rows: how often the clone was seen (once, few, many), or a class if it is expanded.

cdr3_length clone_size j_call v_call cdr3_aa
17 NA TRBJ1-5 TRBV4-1 CASSQDVGTGGNQPQHF
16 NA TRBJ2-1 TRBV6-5 CASSYLAGDQDNEQFF
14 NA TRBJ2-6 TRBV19 CASTGSSGANVLTF
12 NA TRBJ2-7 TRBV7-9 CASSLNSYEQYF
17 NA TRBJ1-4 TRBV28 CASTLSRGGTGSEKLFF
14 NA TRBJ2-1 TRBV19 CASRGLAGANEQFF
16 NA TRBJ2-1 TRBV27 CASSPLSGRARGEQFF
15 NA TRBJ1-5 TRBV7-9 CASSPRETSGQPQHF
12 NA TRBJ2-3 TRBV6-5 CASMGGSDTQYF
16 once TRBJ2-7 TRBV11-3 CASSLGTGLAEYEQYF
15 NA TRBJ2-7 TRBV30 CAWTTQAELIYEQYF
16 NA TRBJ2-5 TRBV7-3 CASSLTRAGGQETQYF
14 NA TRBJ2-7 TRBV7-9 CASSFTQGSYEQYF
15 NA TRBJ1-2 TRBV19 CASSIEAQRNYGYTF
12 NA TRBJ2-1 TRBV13 CASSLAGNEQFF
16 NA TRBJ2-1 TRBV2 CASSEGTGRRYNEQFF